These T cell receptor beta chains were read from a single sample in a study of regulatory T cells in long-lasting Graves disease. TCRdb reprocessed the multiplex PCR reads with MiXCR, giving one entry per CDR3 protein. The sample has 400,000 to 500,000 distinct CDR3 sequences; about 16% are singletons. These data were also filed under a second study, of T cells in Graves' hyperthyroidism and ophthalmopathy.

Sequencing was performed on peripheral blood mononuclear cells (PBMCs), taken at new diagnosis, from a patient treated with antithyroid drugs. All receptors derive from a woman under 30 with Graves disease. Each CDR3 is given with its conserved first and last residue. Fields, in order: CDR3 protein, CDR3 DNA, V gene, clone size, D gene, J gene. A D gene is named only where the DNA matches it firmly. Clone size appears in some rows only: once, few, many, or a class for an expanded clone.

CDR3: CASSFLPPPGASRKYNEQFF
DNA: TGTGCCAGTAGTTTCCTCCCCCCCCCTGGGGCTAGCAGGAAGTACAATGAGCAGTTCTTC
V: TRBV19
size: .
D: .
J: TRBJ2-1

CDR3: CASSLTGLGDTEAFF
DNA: TGTGCCAGCAGCTTGACAGGGCTTGGGGACACTGAAGCTTTCTTT
V: TRBV28
size: many
D: TRBD1
J: TRBJ1-1

CDR3: CASSPDLAPIYEQYF
DNA: TGTGCCAGCAGCCCAGACCTAGCGCCAATCTACGAGCAGTACTTC
V: TRBV11-3
size: many
D: .
J: TRBJ2-7

CDR3: CASPLGWGAAGNTIYF
DNA: TGTGCCAGTCCCTTGGGATGGGGCGCGGCTGGAAACACCATATATTTT
V: TRBV19
size: .
D: .
J: TRBJ1-3

CDR3: CASRSRYDEQFF
DNA: TGTGCCAGCAGGTCACGGTACGATGAGCAGTTCTTC
V: TRBV27
size: .
D: .
J: TRBJ2-1

CDR3: CASSQGGSGRSYNEQFF
DNA: TGTGCCAGCAGCCAAGGGGGGAGCGGGAGGTCGTACAATGAGCAGTTCTTC
V: TRBV4-2
size: .
D: TRBD2
J: TRBJ2-1

CDR3: CASSSRTGGAGEQFF
DNA: TGTGCCAGCAGCTCCCGAACAGGGGGCGCGGGGGAGCAGTTCTTC
V: TRBV7-9
size: many
D: TRBD1
J: TRBJ2-1

CDR3: CAWAGGNTWEDTQYF
DNA: TGTGCCTGGGCAGGGGGGAACACCTGGGAGGATACGCAGTATTTT
V: TRBV30
size: .
D: .
J: TRBJ2-3

CDR3: CASSLGLTGTGDSPLHF
DNA: TGTGCCAGCAGCTTAGGATTAACCGGGACGGGGGATTCACCCCTCCACTTT
V: TRBV13
size: .
D: .
J: TRBJ1-6

CDR3: CASTPGGWLAGNPYEQYF
DNA: TGTGCCAGCACCCCTGGGGGTTGGCTAGCGGGAAACCCCTACGAGCAGTACTTC
V: TRBV7-2
size: .
D: TRBD2
J: TRBJ2-7

CDR3: CASTEGRNQPQHF
DNA: TGTGCCAGTACTGAGGGTCGCAATCAGCCCCAGCATTTT
V: TRBV19
size: .
D: .
J: TRBJ1-5